This T cell receptor (beta chain) was obtained from a study of blood T cell repertoires in COVID-19. For the study at large: COVID-19 samples collected from the United States, Italy and Spain covered acute and convalescent phases.

This clone was seen a handful of times. Methods used by the authors: Estimated nucleated cell counts came from reference gene primer amplification. Generated by immunoSEQ multiplex PCR, the TCRdb table keeps only in-frame clones and is missing some. V and J calls plus clone size are reproduced from that table; the DNA served to infer D and trimming. The sample shows around 70,000 clones, roughly 84% of them seen only once. The CDR3 runs 12 residues. CDR1 is GTSNPN and CDR2 is SVGIG in the germline V gene (reference sequence). V lost 0 bases, J lost 8 bases, and 8 bases lay in between. The V and J genes are TRBV30 and TRBJ1-3; no definite D call. Sequences were obtained from peripheral blood. This receptor was taken from a woman of 80 years or more with active or convalescent COVID-19. For the CDR3, the DNA is TGTGCCTGGAGTGTGGCCCTTCACACCATATATTTT. Its translation is CAWSVALHTIYF.